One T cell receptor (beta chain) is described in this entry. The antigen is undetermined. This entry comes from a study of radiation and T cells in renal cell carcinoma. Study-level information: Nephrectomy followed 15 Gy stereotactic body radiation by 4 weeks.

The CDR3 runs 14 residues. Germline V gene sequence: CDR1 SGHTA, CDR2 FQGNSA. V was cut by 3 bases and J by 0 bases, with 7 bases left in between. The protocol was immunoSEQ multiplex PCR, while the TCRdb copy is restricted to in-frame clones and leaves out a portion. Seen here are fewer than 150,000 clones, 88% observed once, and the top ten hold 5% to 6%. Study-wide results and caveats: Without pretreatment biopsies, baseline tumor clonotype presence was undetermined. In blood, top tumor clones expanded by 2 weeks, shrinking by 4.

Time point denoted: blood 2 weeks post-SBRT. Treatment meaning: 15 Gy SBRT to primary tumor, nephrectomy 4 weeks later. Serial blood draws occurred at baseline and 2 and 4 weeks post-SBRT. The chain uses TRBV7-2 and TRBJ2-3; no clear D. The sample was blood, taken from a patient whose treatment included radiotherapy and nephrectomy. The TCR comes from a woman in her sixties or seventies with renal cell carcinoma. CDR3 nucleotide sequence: TGTGCCAGCAGCTTCAGGACGAGCACAGATACGCAGTATTTT. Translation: CASSFRTSTDTQYF.